These T cell receptor beta chains were read from a single sample in a study of blood T cells in healthy people across ages. TCRdb used MiXCR to reprocess the 5' RACE reads, holding one entry per CDR3 protein. The sample lists over 750,000 distinct CDR3 sequences; 25% were seen once. Another study also made use of these data, one on T cells of mothers and their children.

Sequences were obtained from blood. These receptor sequences come from a boy aged 5-17 years in good health. The CDR3 runs from the conserved cysteine through the conserved F or W. Each record gives: clone size, J gene, D gene, V gene, CDR3 protein, CDR3 DNA. A D gene is named only where the DNA matches it firmly. Part of the rows lack a size; the others show once, few, many or a class for expanded clones.

once	TRBJ2-4	TRBD2	TRBV20-1	CSARDVSGGIKNIQYF	TGCAGTGCTAGAGATGTAAGCGGGGGGATCAAAAACATTCAGTACTTC
few	TRBJ2-7	TRBD1	TRBV20-1	CSARGTGVEQYF	TGCAGTGCTAGGGGGACAGGGGTCGAGCAGTACTTC
few	TRBJ2-3	NA	TRBV6-6	CASSYTTQPPDTQYF	TGTGCCAGCAGTTACACCACTCAACCCCCAGATACGCAGTATTTT
few	TRBJ2-5	TRBD2	TRBV10-2	CASKPGLAGVTQYF	TGCGCCAGCAAGCCGGGACTAGCGGGGGTGACCCAGTACTTC
NA	TRBJ2-7	NA	TRBV28	CASRESSYEQYF	TGTGCCAGCAGGGAGTCCTCCTACGAGCAGTACTTC
NA	TRBJ2-5	NA	TRBV5-1	CASSTTVGWETQYF	TGCGCCAGCAGTACCACAGTCGGGTGGGAGACCCAGTACTTC
few	TRBJ2-7	TRBD1	TRBV5-1	CASSAEPGQYGEQYF	TGCGCCAGCAGCGCCGAACCGGGACAGTACGGCGAACAGTACTTC
few	TRBJ2-5	TRBD2	TRBV11-2	CASSFWTRSETQYF	TGTGCCAGCAGCTTTTGGACTAGATCGGAGACCCAGTACTTC
NA	TRBJ1-1	NA	TRBV18	CASSPGAGAEAFF	TGTGCCAGCTCACCAGGGGCGGGCGCTGAAGCTTTCTTT
once	TRBJ2-6	NA	TRBV6-5	CASIKSGWTGANVLTF	TGTGCCAGCATTAAATCCGGTTGGACTGGGGCCAACGTCCTGACTTTC
NA	TRBJ1-1	TRBD1	TRBV6-5	CASSYSAGGGTEAFF	TGTGCCAGCAGTTACTCTGCAGGGGGAGGGACTGAAGCTTTCTTT
NA	TRBJ1-1	NA	TRBV12-3/TRBV12-4	CASSLPSPEAFF	TGTGCCAGCAGTCTTCCCTCCCCTGAAGCTTTCTTT
NA	TRBJ1-1	TRBD1	TRBV28	CASRWTGESTEAFF	TGTGCCAGCAGGTGGACAGGGGAGAGCACTGAAGCTTTCTTT